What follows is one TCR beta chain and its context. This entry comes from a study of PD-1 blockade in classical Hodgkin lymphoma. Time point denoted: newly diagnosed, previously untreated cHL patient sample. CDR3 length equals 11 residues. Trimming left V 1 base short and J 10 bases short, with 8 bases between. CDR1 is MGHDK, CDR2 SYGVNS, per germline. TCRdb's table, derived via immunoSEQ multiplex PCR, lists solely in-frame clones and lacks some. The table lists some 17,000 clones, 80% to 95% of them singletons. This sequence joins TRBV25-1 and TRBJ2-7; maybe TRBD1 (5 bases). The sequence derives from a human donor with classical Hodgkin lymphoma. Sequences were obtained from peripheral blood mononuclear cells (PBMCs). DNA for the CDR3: TGTGCCAGCAGTGAATCAGGGCTCCAGTACTTC. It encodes CASSESGLQYF.